The T cell receptor (beta chain) under discussion was sequenced for a study of shared clonotypes between healthy human individuals. In the study overall: The study drew on two women and three men aged 18 to 49 as donors.

CD8 cells regarded as naive lacked CD45RO, were positively chosen for CCR7, and omitted terminally differentiated effector memory CD45RA+ cells. Sequencing was performed with immunoSEQ multiplex PCR; in TCRdb, only in-frame clones are kept and a portion is missing. The sample shows roughly 2,000,000 clones, roughly 93% of them seen only once. This CDR3 comprises 15 residues. Germline assignment: CDR1 LGHNA and CDR2 YSLEER. Trimming left V 4 bases short and J 0 bases short, with 12 bases between. Sequencing used naive CD8+ T cells from PBMCs. The chain couples TRBV4-3 to TRBJ1-2, with D possibly matching TRBD1 (5 bases). The source is a man between 18 and 35 years old in good health. Some clones in this sample may be carry-over from other donors' samples. CDR3 sequence: CASSPGSGSNYGYTF. The CDR3 DNA reads as TGCGCCAGCAGCCCAGGTTCAGGGTCTAACTATGGCTACACCTTC.